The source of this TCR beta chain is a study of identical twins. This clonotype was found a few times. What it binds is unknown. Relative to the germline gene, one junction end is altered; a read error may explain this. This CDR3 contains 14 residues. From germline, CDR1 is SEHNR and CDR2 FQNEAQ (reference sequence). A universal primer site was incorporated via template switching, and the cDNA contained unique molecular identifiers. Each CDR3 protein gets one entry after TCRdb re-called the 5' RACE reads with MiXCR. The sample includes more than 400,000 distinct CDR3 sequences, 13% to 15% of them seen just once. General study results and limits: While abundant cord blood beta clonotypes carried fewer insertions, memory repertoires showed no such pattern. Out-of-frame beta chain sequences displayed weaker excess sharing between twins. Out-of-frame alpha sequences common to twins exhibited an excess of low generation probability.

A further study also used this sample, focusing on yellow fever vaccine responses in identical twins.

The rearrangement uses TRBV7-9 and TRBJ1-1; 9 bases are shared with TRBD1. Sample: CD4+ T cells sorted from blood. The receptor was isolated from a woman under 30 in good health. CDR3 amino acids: CPSSGWTGVTEAFF. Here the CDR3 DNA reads TGTCCCAGCAGCGGTTGGACAGGGGTGACTGAAGCTTTCTTT.